The 9 T cell receptor beta chains below all came from one sample that was sequenced in a study of blood T cell repertoires in COVID-19. Method: immunoSEQ multiplex PCR; TCRdb's copy keeps in-frame clones and lacks some. The table lists around 42,000 clones, around 88% of them singletons. The specimen was peripheral blood. These receptor sequences come from a human donor in a cohort sampled during active COVID-19.

The V call is TRBV6-5, the J call TRBJ2-7, with 11 positions matching TRBD2. Per the germline V gene, CDR1 is MNHEY and CDR2 is SVGAGI. There are 14 residues in the CDR3. V shed 6 bases, J shed 5 bases, and the junction held 6 bases outside the gene matches. This CDR3 reads CASSVAGGPHEQYF. CDR3 DNA sequence: TGTGCCAGCAGCGTAGCGGGAGGGCCCCACGAGCAGTACTTC.

The chain recombines TRBV4-2 with TRBJ1-2; TRBD1 matches at 9 bases. Germline assignment: CDR1 LGHNA and CDR2 YNFKEQ. The CDR3 loop spans 16 amino acids. The V and J ends lost 1 base and 6 bases, in that order; junction bases with no gene match: 9. CDR3 residues: CASSQAPGQGTNGYTF. The CDR3, as DNA: TGTGCCAGCAGCCAAGCTCCTGGACAGGGGACGAATGGCTACACCTTC.

The chain has TRBV30 and TRBJ2-7; 7 bases align to TRBD1. CDR1 and CDR2 from the germline V gene are GTSNPN and SVGIG (reference sequence). This CDR3 contains 12 residues. Trimming at V came to 4 bases and at J to 6 bases, leaving 6 bases not matched to a gene. CDR3 in amino acids: CAWTATGSEQYF. The CDR3 coding sequence is TGTGCCTGGACCGCGACAGGGAGCGAGCAGTACTTC. The variable domain in full, completed from reference TRBV30 and TRBJ2-7, reads SQTIHQWPATLVQPVGSPLSLECTVEGTSNPNLYWYRQAAGRGLQLLFYSVGIGQISSEVPQNLSASRPQDRQFILSSKKLLLSDSGFYLCAWTATGSEQYFGPGTRLTVT.

This clone was seen just once. The chain employs TRBV10-3 and TRBJ2-7, with 11 bases fitting TRBD1. The germline V gene has CDR1 ENHRY and CDR2 SYGVKD. The CDR3 contains 13 residues. The junction had 7 bases not matched to a gene; V was cut back by 10 bases and J by 5 bases. CDR3 residues: CATHGQGANEQYF. The CDR3 DNA is TGTGCCACCCACGGACAGGGGGCCAACGAGCAGTACTTC.

V is TRBV24-1 and J is TRBJ2-1; D possibly corresponds to TRBD2 (6 bases). The CDR3 loop spans 17 amino acids. Trimming cost V 4 bases and J 5 bases, with 20 bases left between them. Germline lookup yields CDR1 KGHDR and CDR2 SFDVKD. This CDR3 is CATSESWRDAHDNEQFF. DNA for the CDR3: TGTGCCACCAGTGAGTCTTGGCGGGACGCCCACGACAATGAGCAGTTCTTC.

The V gene is TRBV5-1, the J gene TRBJ1-1, with D hard to call. Looked up from germline, CDR1 is SGHRS and CDR2 is YFSETQ. With 4 bases removed from V and 0 bases from J, the gap between germline ends came to 13 bases. The CDR3 has 15 residues. The CDR3 DNA reads as TGCGCCAGCAGCCTGAGGACGGGGTTGAACACTGAAGCTTTCTTT. Translating it yields CASSLRTGLNTEAFF.

This rearrangement joins TRBV19 to TRBJ1-1, with D perhaps TRBD1 (5 bases). The CDR3 is made up of 14 amino acids. Between the trimmed V and J ends, which lost 3 bases and 1 base, there was a span of 9 bases. Germline V gene lookup returns CDR1 LNHDA and CDR2 SQIVND (reference sequence). CDR3 region: CASSMRTPNTEAFF. The CDR3 nucleotides are TGTGCCAGTAGTATGAGGACACCGAACACTGAAGCTTTCTTT.

The chain uses TRBV11-2 and TRBJ2-7; tentatively, D is TRBD1 (5 bases). The CDR3 totals 14 residues. Germline V gene sequence: CDR1 SGHAT, CDR2 FQNNGV. Trimming pared 1 base from V and 3 bases from J, leaving 10 bases between. DNA of the CDR3: TGTGCCAGCAGCTTAGGCTGGGGCAGCTACGAGCAGTACTTC. Translating gives CASSLGWGSYEQYF. The variable domain in full, with the rest retrieved from reference TRBV11-2 and TRBJ2-7, is EAGVAQSPRYKIIEKRQSVAFWCNPISGHATLYWYQQILGQGPKLLIQFQNNGVVDDSQLPKDRFSAERLKGVDSTLKIQPAKLEDSAVYLCASSLGWGSYEQYFGPGTRLTVT.

The gene calls are TRBV7-2 and TRBJ2-3, with 10 bases that match TRBD2. The CDR3 sequence is 18 residues long. After removal of 3 bases from V and 3 bases from J, the junction contained 12 bases not matched to a gene. CDR1 SGHTA and CDR2 FQGNSA come from the germline V gene. In nucleotides, the CDR3 is TGTGCCAGCAGCTTGTATGGGTTAGCGGGAGGAGGAACAGATACGCAGTATTTT. This gives the protein CASSLYGLAGGGTDTQYF.